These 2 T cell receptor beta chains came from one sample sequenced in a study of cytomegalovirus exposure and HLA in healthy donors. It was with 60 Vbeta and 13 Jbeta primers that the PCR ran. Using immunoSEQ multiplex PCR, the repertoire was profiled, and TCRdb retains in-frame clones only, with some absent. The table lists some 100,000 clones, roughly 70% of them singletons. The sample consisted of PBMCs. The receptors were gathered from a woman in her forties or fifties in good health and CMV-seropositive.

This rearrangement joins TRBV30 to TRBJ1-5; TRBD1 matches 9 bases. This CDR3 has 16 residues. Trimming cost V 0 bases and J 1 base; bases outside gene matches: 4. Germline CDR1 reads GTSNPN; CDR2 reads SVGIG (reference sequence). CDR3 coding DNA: TGTGCCTGGAGTGTCCCGGGACAGGGAAGCAATCAGCCCCAGCATTTT. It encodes CAWSVPGQGSNQPQHF.

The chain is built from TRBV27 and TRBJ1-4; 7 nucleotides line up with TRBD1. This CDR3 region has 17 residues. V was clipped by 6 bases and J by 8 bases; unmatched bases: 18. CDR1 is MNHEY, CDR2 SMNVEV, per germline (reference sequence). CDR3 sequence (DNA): TGTGCCAGCAGGCCAGGGCTTGGGCGAGGGGGCAACGAAAAACTGTTTTTT. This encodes CASRPGLGRGGNEKLFF.